This T cell receptor (beta chain) was observed in a study of blood T cell repertoires in COVID-19. Study-wide context: Sites across the United States, Italy and Spain contributed samples from acute and convalescent COVID-19. Sample material is recorded as cDNA or gDNA derived from T cells, B-cell-depleted T cells, or PBMCs.

How the authors handled the data: Estimation of nucleated cell counts relied on the amplification of reference gene primers. The assay was immunoSEQ multiplex PCR, and TCRdb's table has in-frame clones only and misses some. That table gives V, J and clone size, and the DNA gave D and trimming. The sample lists under 140,000 clones; roughly 80% were seen once. CDR1 and CDR2 (germline): SGHNT, YYREEE (reference sequence). This CDR3 region has 15 residues. J lost 4 bases, V lost 5 bases, and 9 bases had no gene match. Sequenced sample: peripheral blood. The J gene is TRBJ1-1, the V gene TRBV5-4; the match to TRBD1 covers 9 bases. The TCR comes from a woman aged 60-70 years with acute or convalescent COVID-19. As DNA, the CDR3 is TGTGCCAGCAGAAGGGACAGGGCGCAAGGCACTGAAGCTTTCTTT. This encodes CASRRDRAQGTEAFF.